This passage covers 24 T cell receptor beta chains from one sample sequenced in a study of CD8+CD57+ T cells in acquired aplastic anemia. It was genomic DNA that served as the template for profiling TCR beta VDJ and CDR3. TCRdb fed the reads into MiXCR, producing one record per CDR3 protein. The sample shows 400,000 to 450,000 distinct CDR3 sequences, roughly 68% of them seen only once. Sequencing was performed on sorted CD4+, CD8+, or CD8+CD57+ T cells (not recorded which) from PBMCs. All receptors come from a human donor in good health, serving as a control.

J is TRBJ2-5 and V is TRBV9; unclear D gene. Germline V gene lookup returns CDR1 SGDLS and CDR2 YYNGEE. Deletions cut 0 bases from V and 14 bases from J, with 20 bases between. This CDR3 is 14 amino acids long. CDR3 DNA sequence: TGTGCCAGCAGCGTAGACACGTGGCAGCCCCAGCATTACTTC. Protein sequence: CASSVDTWQPQHYF.

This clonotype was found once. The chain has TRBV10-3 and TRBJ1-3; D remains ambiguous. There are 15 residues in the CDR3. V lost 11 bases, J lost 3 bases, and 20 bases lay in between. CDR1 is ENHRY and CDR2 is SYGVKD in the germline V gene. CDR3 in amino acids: CAFASTERIGNTIYF. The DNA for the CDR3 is TGTGCCTTCGCTAGCACCGAGCGGATTGGAAACACCATATATTTT.

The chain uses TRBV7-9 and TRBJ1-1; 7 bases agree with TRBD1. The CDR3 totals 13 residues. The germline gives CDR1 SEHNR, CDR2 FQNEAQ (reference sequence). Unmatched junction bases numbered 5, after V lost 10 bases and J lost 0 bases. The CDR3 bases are TGTGCCACCTTGGGACAGCTGAACACTGAAGCTTTCTTT. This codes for CATLGQLNTEAFF.

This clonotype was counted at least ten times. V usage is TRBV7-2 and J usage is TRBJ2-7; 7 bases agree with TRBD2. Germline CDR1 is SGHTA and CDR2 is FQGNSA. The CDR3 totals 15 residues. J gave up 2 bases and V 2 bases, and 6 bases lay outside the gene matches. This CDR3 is CASSLNGGNPYEQYF. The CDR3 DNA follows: TGTGCCAGCAGCTTAAACGGGGGGAACCCCTACGAGCAGTACTTC. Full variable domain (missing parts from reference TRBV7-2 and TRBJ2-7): GAGVSQSPSNKVTEKGKDVELRCDPISGHTALYWYRQSLGQGLEFLIYFQGNSAPDKSGLPSDRFSAERTGGSVSTLTIQRTQQEDSAVYLCASSLNGGNPYEQYFGPGTRLTVT.

CDR3 amino acids: CASIRDRLNTEAFF. The CDR3 region has the DNA TGTGCCAGCATCCGGGACAGATTGAACACTGAAGCTTTCTTT. The chain recombines TRBV7-2 with TRBJ1-1, with 7 bases fitting TRBD1. With 7 bases clipped from V and 0 bases from J, the junction kept 5 bases outside the gene matches. The CDR3 runs 14 residues. Germline V gene sequence: CDR1 SGHTA, CDR2 FQGNSA.

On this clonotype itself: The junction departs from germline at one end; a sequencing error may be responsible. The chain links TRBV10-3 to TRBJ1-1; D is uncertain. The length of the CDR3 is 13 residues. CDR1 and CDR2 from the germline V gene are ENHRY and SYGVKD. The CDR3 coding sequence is TGTGCCAGCAGTGACGAGACCGACACTGAGGCTTTCTTC. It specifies CASSDETDTEAFF.

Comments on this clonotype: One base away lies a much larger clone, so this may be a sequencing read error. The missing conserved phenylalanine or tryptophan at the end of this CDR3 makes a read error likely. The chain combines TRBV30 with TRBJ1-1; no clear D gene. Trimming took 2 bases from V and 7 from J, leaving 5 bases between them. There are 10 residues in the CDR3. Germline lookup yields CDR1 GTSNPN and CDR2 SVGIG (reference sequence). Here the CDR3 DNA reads TGTGCCTGGAGTTCGAATGAAGCTTTCTCT. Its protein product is CAWSSNEAFS.

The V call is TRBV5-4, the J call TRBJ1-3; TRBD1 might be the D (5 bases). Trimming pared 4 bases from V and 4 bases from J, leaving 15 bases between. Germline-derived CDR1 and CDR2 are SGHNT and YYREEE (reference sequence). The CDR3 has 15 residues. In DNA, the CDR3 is TGTGCCAGCAGCGTCTGGGGCGATGGGGGAAACACCATATATTTT. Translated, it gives CASSVWGDGGNTIYF. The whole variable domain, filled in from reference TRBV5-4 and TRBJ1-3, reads ETGVTQSPTHLIKTRGQQVTLRCSSQSGHNTVSWYQQALGQGPQFIFQYYREEENGRGNFPPRFSGLQFPNYSSELNVNALELDDSALYLCASSVWGDGGNTIYFGEGSWLTVV.

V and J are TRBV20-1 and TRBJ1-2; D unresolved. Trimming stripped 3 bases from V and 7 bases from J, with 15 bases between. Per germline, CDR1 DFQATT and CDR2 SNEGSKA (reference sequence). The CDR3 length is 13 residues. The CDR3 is CSASATSGGGYTF. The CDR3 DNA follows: TGCAGTGCTAGTGCGACTAGCGGCGGTGGCTACACCTTC.

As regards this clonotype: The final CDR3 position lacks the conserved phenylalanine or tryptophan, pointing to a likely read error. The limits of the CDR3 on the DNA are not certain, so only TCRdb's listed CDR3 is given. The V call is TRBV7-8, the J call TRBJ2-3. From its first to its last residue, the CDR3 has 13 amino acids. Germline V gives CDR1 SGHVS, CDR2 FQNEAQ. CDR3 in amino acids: CASSLEGFSNMNT.

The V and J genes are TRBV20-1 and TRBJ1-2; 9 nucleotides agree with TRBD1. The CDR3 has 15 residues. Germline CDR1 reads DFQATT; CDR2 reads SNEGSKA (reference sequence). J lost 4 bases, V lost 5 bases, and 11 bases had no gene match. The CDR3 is CSAPAATGGSYGYTF. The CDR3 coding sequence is TGCAGTGCTCCGGCGGCGACAGGGGGTAGCTATGGCTACACCTTC.

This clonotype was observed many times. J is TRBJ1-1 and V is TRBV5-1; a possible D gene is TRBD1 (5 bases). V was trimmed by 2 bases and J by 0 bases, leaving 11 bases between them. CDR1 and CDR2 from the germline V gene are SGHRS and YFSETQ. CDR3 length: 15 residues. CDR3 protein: CASSLGSRVNTEAFF. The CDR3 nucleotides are TGCGCCAGCAGCTTAGGTTCCAGGGTGAACACTGAAGCTTTCTTT.

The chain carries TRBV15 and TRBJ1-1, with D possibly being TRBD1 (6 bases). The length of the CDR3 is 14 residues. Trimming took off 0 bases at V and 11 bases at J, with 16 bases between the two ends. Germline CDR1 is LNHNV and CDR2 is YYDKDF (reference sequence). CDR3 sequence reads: CATSRDRGIEYAFF. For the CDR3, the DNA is TGTGCCACCAGCAGAGACAGGGGTATCGAGTATGCTTTCTTT.

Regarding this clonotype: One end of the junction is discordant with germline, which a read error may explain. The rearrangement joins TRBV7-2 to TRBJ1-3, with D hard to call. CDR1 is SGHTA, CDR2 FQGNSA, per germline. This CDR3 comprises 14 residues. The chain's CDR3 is CASSLERTPRAEQF. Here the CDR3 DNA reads TGTGCCAGCAGCCTGGAGAGGACTCCGCGCGCTGAGCAGTTT. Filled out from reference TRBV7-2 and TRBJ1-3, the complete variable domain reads GAGVSQSPSNKVTEKGKDVELRCDPISGHTALYWYRQSLGQGLEFLIYFQGNSAPDKSGLPSDRFSAERTGGSVSTLTIQRTQQEDSAVYLCASSLERTPRAEQFGEGSWLTVV.

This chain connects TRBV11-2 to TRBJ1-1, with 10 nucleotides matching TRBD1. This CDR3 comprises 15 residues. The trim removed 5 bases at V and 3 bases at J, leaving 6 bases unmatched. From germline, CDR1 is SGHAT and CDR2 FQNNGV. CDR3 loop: CASSPGDRGHTEAFF. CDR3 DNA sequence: TGTGCCAGCAGCCCCGGCGACAGGGGGCACACTGAAGCTTTCTTT.

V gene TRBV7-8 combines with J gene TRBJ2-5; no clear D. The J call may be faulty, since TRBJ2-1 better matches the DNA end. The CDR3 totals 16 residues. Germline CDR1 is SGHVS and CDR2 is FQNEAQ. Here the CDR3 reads CASSLRLADSQYVQFF. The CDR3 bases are TGTGCCAGCAGCTTACGGTTGGCGGATTCGCAGTATGTGCAGTTCTTC.

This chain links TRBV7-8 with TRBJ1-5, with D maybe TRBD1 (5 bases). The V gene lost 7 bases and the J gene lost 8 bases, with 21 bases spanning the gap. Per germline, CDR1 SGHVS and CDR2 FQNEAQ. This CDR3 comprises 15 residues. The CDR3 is CASTPEAGVAEPQHF. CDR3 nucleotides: TGTGCCAGCACCCCGGAAGCGGGGGTGGCAGAGCCCCAGCATTTT.

As DNA, the CDR3 is TGTGCCAGCAGCCCAGGGAAAGGACCTCGAGATAATGAGCAGTTCTTC. It yields the protein CASSPGKGPRDNEQFF. The chain recombines TRBV11-1 with TRBJ2-1, with D maybe TRBD1 (5 bases). CDR1 and CDR2 (germline): SGHAT, FQDESV (reference sequence). The CDR3 sequence is 16 residues long. The V end lost 5 bases, the J end lost 7 bases, and 21 bases lay between the germline ends.

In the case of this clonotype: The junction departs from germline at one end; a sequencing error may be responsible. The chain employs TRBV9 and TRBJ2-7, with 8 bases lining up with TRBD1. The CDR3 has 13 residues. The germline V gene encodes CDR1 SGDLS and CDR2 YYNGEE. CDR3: CASSRQARGGQGF. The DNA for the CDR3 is TGTGCCAGCAGTCGGCAGGCTCGCGGAGGACAGGGCTTC.

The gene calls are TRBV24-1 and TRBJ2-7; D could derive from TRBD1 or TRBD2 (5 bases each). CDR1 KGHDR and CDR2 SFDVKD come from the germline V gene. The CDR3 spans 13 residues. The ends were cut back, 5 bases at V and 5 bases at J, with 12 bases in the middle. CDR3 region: CATSGGSGDEQYF. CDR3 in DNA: TGTGCCACCAGTGGGGGGAGCGGCGACGAGCAGTACTTC.

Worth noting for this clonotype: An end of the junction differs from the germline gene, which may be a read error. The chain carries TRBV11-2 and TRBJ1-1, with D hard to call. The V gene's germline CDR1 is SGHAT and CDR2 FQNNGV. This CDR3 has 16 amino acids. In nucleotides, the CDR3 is TGTGCCGGCAGCCTCCCCCACCGAGGGATGGACACTGAAGCTTTCTTT. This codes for CAGSLPHRGMDTEAFF. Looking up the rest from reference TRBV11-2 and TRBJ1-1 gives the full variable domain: EAGVAQSPRYKIIEKRQSVAFWCNPISGHATLYWYQQILGQGPKLLIQFQNNGVVDDSQLPKDRFSAERLKGVDSTLKIQPAKLEDSAVYLCAGSLPHRGMDTEAFFGQGTRLTVV.

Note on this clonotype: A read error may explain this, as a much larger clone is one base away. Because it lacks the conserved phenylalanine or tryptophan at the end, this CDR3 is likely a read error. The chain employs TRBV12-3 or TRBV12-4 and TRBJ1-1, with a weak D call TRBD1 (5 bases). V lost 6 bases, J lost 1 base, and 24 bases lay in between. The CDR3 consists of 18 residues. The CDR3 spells CASSFRGPGLEGNTEAFL. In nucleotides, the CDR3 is TGTGCCAGCAGCTTTAGGGGCCCAGGGTTGGAAGGGAACACTGAAGCTTTCCTT.

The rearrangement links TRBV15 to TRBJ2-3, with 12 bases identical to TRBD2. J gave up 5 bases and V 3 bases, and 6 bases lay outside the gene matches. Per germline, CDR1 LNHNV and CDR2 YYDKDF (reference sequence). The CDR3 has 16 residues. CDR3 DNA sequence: TGTGCCACCAGCAGTGGACTAGCGGGGCACCGAGATACGCAGTATTTT. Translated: CATSSGLAGHRDTQYF.

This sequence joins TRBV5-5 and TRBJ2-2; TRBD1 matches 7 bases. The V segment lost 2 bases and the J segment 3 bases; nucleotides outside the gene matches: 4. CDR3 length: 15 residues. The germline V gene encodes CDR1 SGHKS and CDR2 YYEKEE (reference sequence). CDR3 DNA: TGTGCCAGCAGCTTCGTAACAGGGGACACCGGGGAGCTGTTTTTT. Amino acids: CASSFVTGDTGELFF.